This TCR beta chain came from a study of T cells after posttransplantation cyclophosphamide. General observations from the study: Donor-recipient repertoire similarity was low at 1-2 months, rising over year one.

The CDR3 is 14 residues long. Assay: immunoSEQ multiplex PCR; the TCRdb copy retains only in-frame clones and omits some. The counts give about 38,000 clones, none of them seen only once; more than 2% is held by the top ten. This clone was seen at least ten times. Its antigen is unidentified. This related bone marrow graft donor gave peripheral blood on the day of marrow donation. The source of this sequence is a man aged 50-60 years in good health, CMV-negative, and a related stem cell transplant donor. The gene calls are TRBV21-1 and TRBJ2-3; the table's D call, TRBD1, was not checked against the DNA. TRBV21-1 is a pseudogene segment. Source material: PBMCs. The CDR3 spells CASSLGPSTDTQYF. CDR3 DNA: TGTGCCAGCAGCCTGGGGCCAAGCACAGATACGCAGTATTTT.